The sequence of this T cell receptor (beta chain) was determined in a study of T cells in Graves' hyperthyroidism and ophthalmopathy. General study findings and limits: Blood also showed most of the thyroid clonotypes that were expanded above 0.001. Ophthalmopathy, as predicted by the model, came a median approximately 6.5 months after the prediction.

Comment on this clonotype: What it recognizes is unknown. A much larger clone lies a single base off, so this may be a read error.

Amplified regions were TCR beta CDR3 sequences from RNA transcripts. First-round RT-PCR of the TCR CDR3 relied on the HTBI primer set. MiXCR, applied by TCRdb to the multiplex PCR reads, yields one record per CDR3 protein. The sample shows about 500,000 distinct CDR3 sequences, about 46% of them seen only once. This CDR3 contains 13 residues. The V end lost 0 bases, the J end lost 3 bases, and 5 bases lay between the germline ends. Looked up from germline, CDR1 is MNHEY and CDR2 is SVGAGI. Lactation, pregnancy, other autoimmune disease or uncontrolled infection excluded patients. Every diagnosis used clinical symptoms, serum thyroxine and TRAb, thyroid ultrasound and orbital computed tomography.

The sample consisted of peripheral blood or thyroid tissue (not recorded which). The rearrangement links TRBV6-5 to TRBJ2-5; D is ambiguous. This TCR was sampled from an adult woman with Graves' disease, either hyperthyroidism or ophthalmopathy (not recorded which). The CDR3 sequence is CASSYSYEETQYF. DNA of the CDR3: TGTGCCAGCAGTTACTCCTACGAAGAGACCCAGTACTTC.